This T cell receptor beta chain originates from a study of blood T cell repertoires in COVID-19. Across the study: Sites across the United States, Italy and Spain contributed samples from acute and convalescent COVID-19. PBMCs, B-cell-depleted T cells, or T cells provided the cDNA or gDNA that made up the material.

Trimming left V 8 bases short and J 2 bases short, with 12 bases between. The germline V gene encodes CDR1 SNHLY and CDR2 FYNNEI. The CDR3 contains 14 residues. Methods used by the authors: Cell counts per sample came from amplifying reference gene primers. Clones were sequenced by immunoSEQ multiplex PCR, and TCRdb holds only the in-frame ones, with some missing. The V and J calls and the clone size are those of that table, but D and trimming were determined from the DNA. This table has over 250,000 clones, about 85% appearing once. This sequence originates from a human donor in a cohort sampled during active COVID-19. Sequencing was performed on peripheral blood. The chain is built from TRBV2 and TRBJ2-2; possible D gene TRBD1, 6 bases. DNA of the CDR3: TGTGCCAGCTCCGGACAGAGAAACACCGGGGAGCTGTTTTTT. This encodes CASSGQRNTGELFF.